This T cell receptor (beta chain) was obtained from a study of cytotoxic CD8 clonotypes in ibrutinib-treated CLL. Only in-frame clones appear in the TCRdb table, and some are missing; sequencing was by immunoSEQ multiplex PCR. The data show around 40,000 clones, roughly three quarters seen once. The CDR3 length is 13 residues. Germline CDR1 is MGHRA and CDR2 is YSYEKL. Trimming shortened V by 1 base and J by 5 bases, and 6 bases separated the two germline ends. The sequence was obtained from a human donor with chronic lymphocytic leukemia. The specimen comprised PBMCs, sampled at disease progression, from a patient treated with ibrutinib. The rearrangement joins TRBV4-1 to TRBJ2-4, with D possibly being TRBD1 (6 bases). CDR3 sequence (DNA): TGCGCCAGCAGCCAAGGGACAGAAAACATTCAGTACTTC. The encoded protein is CASSQGTENIQYF.